This record looks at one TCR beta chain sequence and its context. The germline V gene has CDR1 SQVTM and CDR2 ANQGSEA. The CDR3 loop spans 12 amino acids. The V end lost 7 bases, the J end lost 6 bases, and 15 bases lay between the germline ends. Generated by immunoSEQ multiplex PCR, the TCRdb table keeps only in-frame clones and is missing some. The table has 250,000 to 350,000 clones, 80% to 90% seen once. This entry comes from a study of blood T cell repertoires in COVID-19. Study summary: Samples came from the United States, Italy and Spain, spanning acute and convalescent COVID-19. Sources were T cells, B-cell-depleted T cells, or PBMCs; the material itself was cDNA or gDNA.

Sequencing input: peripheral blood. The sequence was obtained from a woman in her forties or fifties who had recovered from COVID-19. The rearrangement uses TRBV29-1 and TRBJ1-2; tentatively, D is TRBD1 (5 bases). The DNA for the CDR3 is TGCAGCGCACTACGCGGGGGAAATGGCTACACCTTC. As protein: CSALRGGNGYTF.